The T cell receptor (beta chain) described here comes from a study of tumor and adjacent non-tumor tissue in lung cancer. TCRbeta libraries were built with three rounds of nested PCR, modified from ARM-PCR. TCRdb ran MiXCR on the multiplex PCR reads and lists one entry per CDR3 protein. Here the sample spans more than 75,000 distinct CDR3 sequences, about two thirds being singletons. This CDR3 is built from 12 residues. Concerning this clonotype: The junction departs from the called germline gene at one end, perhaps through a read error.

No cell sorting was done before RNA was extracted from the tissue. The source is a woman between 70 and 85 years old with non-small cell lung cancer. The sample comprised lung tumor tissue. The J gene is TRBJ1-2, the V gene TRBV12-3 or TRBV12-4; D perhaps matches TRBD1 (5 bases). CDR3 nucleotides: TGTGTCAGCAGCCCGGGCCAGAGGGGCTACACTTTC. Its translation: CVSSPGQRGYTF.